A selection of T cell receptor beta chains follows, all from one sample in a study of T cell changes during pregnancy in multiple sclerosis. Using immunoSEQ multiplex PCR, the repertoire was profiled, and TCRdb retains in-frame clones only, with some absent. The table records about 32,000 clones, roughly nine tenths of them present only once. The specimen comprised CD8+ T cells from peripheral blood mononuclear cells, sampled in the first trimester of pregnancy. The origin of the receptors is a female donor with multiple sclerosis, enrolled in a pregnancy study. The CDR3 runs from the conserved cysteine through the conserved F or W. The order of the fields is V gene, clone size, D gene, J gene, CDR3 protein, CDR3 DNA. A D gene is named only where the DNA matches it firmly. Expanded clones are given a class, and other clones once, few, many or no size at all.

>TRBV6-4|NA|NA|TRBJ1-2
CASSSGQASGSGYTF
TGTGCCAGCAGCTCGGGACAAGCCTCCGGTAGTGGCTACACCTTC
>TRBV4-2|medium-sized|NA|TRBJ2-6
CASSQEQGSGANVLTF
TGTGCCAGCAGCCAAGAGCAGGGATCCGGGGCCAACGTCCTGACTTTC
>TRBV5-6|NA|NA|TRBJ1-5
CASSLKTGTQPQHF
TGTGCCAGCAGCTTAAAGACAGGTACCCAGCCCCAGCATTTT
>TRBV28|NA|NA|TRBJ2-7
CASSLAPGVGSYEQYF
TGTGCCAGCAGTTTAGCTCCAGGGGTCGGGTCCTACGAGCAGTACTTC
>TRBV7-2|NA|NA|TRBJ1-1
CASSPRGARSEAFF
TGTGCCAGCAGCCCCCGGGGGGCGAGGTCTGAAGCTTTCTTT
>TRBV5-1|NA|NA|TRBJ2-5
CASMTWGEETQYF
TGCGCCAGCATGACGTGGGGGGAAGAGACCCAGTACTTC
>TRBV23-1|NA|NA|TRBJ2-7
CASTQRPHATYEQYF
TGCGCCAGCACCCAGCGTCCGCATGCCACCTACGAGCAGTACTTC
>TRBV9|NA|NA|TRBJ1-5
CASSVEGVNQPQHF
TGTGCCAGCAGCGTAGAAGGGGTCAATCAGCCCCAGCATTTT
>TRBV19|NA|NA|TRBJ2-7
CASSYGFDEQYF
TGTGCCAGTAGTTACGGGTTCGACGAGCAGTACTTC
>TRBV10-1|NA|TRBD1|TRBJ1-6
CASSLDREEDSPLHF
TGCGCCAGCAGTCTAGACAGGGAGGAAGATTCACCCCTCCACTTT
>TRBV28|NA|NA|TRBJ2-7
CASSLYGPREQYF
TGTGCCAGCAGTTTATATGGCCCCCGAGAGCAGTACTTC
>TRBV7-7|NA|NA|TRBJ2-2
CASSNNPGTGELFF
TGTGCTAGCAGCAATAACCCGGGAACCGGGGAGCTGTTTTTT
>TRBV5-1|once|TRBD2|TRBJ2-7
CASSTFSGTGSYEQYF
TGCGCCAGCAGCACCTTCAGCGGGACTGGGTCCTACGAGCAGTACTTC
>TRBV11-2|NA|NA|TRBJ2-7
CASSPDGGGEQYF
TGTGCCAGCAGCCCAGATGGGGGCGGCGAGCAGTACTTC
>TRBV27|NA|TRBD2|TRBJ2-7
CASSLWGLAEPPSPFEQYF
TGTGCCAGCAGTTTATGGGGACTAGCGGAACCCCCCTCTCCGTTCGAGCAGTACTTC
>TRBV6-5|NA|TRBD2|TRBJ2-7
CASSPGLANEQYF
TGTGCCAGCAGCCCAGGACTAGCGAACGAGCAGTACTTC
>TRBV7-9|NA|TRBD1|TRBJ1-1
CASRTGVVMNTEAFF
TGTGCCAGCAGGACAGGGGTGGTCATGAACACTGAAGCTTTCTTT
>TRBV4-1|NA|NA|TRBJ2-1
CASSQVALPYNEQFF
TGCGCCAGCAGCCAAGTAGCGTTACCCTACAATGAGCAGTTCTTC
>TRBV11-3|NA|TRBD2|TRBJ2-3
CASSYRGTSGSIPDTQYF
TGTGCCAGCAGCTACCGGGGGACTAGCGGGAGTATCCCAGATACGCAGTATTTT
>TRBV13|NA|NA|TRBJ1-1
CASSPGQNTEAFF
TGTGCCAGCAGCCCCGGACAGAACACTGAAGCTTTCTTT
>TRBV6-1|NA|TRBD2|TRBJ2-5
CASTIWAGGPETQYF
TGTGCCAGCACTATCTGGGCGGGAGGGCCGGAGACCCAGTACTTC
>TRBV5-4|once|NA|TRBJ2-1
CASSEYNEQFF
TGTGCCAGCAGCGAGTACAATGAGCAGTTCTTC
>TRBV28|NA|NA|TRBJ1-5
CASSSGVVSNQPQHF
TGTGCCAGCAGTTCAGGGGTTGTTAGCAATCAGCCCCAGCATTTT
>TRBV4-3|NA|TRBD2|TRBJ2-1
CASSQEKGLAFYNEQFF
TGCGCCAGCAGCCAAGAAAAGGGACTAGCGTTTTACAATGAGCAGTTCTTC
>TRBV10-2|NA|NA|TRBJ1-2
CASRLHKQGLQGYTF
TGCGCCAGCAGGCTACATAAACAGGGTCTTCAGGGCTACACCTTC
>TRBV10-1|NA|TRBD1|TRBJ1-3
CASSPDRGRNTIYF
TGCGCCAGCAGCCCGGACAGGGGGCGAAACACCATATATTTT
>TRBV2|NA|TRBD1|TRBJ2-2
CACAGTVNTGELFF
TGTGCCTGCGCCGGGACAGTGAACACCGGGGAGCTGTTTTTT
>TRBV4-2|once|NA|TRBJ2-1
CASSLVGGTGYNEQFF
TGTGCCAGCAGCTTAGTGGGCGGGACCGGGTACAATGAGCAGTTCTTC
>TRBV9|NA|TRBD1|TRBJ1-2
CASSVWDRGTGYTF
TGTGCCAGCAGCGTCTGGGACAGGGGGACTGGCTACACCTTC
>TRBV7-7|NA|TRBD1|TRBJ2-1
CASSMTGGGNEQFF
TGTGCTAGCAGCATGACAGGGGGTGGCAATGAGCAGTTCTTC
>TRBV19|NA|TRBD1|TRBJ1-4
CASSSRTGGAQEKLFF
TGTGCCAGTAGTAGCCGGACAGGGGGCGCTCAGGAAAAACTGTTTTTT
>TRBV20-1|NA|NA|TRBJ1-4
CSAGEGKLFF
TGCAGTGCTGGGGAGGGAAAACTGTTTTTT
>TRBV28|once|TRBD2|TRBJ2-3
CASSLRPSGPEPYF
TGTGCCAGCAGTTTGCGGCCTAGCGGCCCTGAACCGTATTTT
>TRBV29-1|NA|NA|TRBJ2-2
CSVDRVGRPGELFF
TGCAGCGTTGACCGGGTAGGTCGGCCCGGGGAGCTGTTTTTT
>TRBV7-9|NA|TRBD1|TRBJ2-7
CASSSTNPKGGTGGHEQYF
TGTGCCAGCAGCTCTACGAACCCCAAAGGGGGGACAGGGGGGCACGAGCAGTACTTC
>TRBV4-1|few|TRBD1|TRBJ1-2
CASSYGQGTNYGYTF
TGCGCCAGCAGCTATGGACAGGGGACTAACTATGGCTACACCTTC
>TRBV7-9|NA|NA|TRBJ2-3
CASSLGGGPGDTQYF
TGTGCCAGCAGCTTGGGAGGAGGGCCGGGAGATACGCAGTATTTT
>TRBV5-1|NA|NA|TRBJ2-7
CASSSPGVSYEQYF
TGCGCCAGCAGCTCCCCGGGAGTCTCCTACGAGCAGTACTTC
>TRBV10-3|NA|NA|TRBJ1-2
CAISGLQAFYGYTF
TGTGCCATCAGTGGGTTACAGGCGTTCTATGGCTACACCTTC
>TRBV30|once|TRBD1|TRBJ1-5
CAWSADRGAGNQPQHF
TGTGCCTGGAGCGCGGACAGGGGAGCGGGCAATCAGCCCCAGCATTTT
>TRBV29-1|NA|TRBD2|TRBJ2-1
CSYPRTSVYNEQFF
TGCAGCTACCCTCGGACTAGCGTATACAATGAGCAGTTCTTC
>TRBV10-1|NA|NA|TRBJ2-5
CASSEGVGETQYF
TGCGCCAGCAGTGAAGGGGTCGGGGAGACCCAGTACTTC
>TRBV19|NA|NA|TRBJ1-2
CASSSIEGLDGGYTF
TGTGCCAGTAGTAGTATAGAGGGCCTGGATGGAGGCTACACCTTC
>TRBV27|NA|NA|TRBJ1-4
CASRQSPGSNEKLFF
TGTGCCAGCAGACAAAGCCCGGGGAGTAATGAAAAACTGTTTTTT
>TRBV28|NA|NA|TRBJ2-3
CASSASGDTQYF
TGTGCCAGCAGTGCCTCCGGAGATACGCAGTATTTT
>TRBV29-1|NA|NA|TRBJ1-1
CSVEIQGRGAFF
TGCAGCGTTGAAATCCAGGGTAGGGGAGCTTTCTTT
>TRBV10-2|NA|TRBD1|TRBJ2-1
CASSETGVTYNEQFF
TGCGCCAGCAGTGAAACAGGGGTTACCTACAATGAGCAGTTCTTC
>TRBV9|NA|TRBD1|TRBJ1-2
CASSGETGGQGYTF
TGTGCCAGCAGCGGGGAGACAGGGGGGCAAGGCTACACCTTC
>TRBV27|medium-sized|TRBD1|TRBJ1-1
CASSSPLGGQGRTEAFF
TGTGCCAGCAGTTCCCCGTTAGGGGGACAGGGGAGGACTGAAGCTTTCTTT
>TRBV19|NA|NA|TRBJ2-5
CASSIGVGGGGTETQYF
TGTGCCAGTAGTATAGGGGTCGGAGGGGGCGGGACGGAGACCCAGTACTTC
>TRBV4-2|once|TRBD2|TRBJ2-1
CASSQGLAGGSYNEQFF
TGTGCCAGCAGCCAAGGACTAGCGGGAGGGTCTTACAATGAGCAGTTCTTC
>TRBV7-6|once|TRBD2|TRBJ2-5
CASSFGGGLETQYF
TGTGCCAGCAGCTTCGGGGGGGGGCTTGAGACCCAGTACTTC
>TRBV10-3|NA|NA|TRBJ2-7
CAISDPGTSQEQYF
TGTGCCATCAGTGACCCCGGGACTTCGCAGGAGCAGTACTTC
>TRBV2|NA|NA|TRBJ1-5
CASVGASYSNQPQHF
TGTGCCAGCGTTGGGGCGAGCTATAGCAATCAGCCCCAGCATTTT
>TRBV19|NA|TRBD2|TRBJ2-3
CASNSGSLTDTQYF
TGTGCCAGCAATAGCGGGAGCCTCACAGATACGCAGTATTTT